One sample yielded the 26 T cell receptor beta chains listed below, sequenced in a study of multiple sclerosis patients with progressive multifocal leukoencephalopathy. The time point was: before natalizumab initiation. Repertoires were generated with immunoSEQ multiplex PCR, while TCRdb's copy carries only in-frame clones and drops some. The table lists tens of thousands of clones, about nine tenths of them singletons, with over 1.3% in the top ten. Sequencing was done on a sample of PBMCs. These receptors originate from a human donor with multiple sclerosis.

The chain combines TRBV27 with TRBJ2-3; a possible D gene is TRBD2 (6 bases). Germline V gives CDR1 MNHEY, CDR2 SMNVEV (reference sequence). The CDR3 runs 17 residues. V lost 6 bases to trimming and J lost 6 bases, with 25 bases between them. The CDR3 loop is CASSLGVSGVMQDTQYF. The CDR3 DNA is TGTGCCAGCAGCCTAGGGGTATCGGGGGTCATGCAGGATACGCAGTATTTT.

The DNA for the CDR3 is TGCGCCAGCAGCCAAGAGAGGTGGGGGGTAGGTGAAGCTTTCTTT. The encoded protein is CASSQERWGVGEAFF. This chain uses TRBV4-3 with TRBJ1-1, with a tentative D call TRBD1 (5 bases). From germline, CDR1 is LGHNA and CDR2 YSLEER. V was trimmed by 0 bases and J by 7 bases, leaving 15 bases between them. CDR3 size: 15 residues.

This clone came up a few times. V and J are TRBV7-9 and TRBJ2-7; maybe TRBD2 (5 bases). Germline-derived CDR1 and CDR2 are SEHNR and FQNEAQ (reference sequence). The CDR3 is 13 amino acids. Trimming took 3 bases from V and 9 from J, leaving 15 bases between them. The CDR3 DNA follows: TGTGCCAGCAGCTTCCGACTTGGTGAGGGGCAGTACTTC. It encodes CASSFRLGEGQYF.

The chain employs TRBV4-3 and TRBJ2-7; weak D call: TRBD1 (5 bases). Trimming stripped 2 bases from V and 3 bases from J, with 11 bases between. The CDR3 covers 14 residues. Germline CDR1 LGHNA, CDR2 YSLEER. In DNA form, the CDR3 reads TGCGCCAGCAGCCAATCCTCCACAGGCTACGAGCAGTACTTC. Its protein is CASSQSSTGYEQYF.

Here the CDR3 reads CASTQPASGANVLTF. The CDR3 bases are TGTGCCAGCACCCAACCAGCCTCTGGGGCCAACGTCCTGACTTTC. This chain joins TRBV7-9 and TRBJ2-6; D is uncertain. The V and J ends lost 7 bases and 0 bases respectively, with 10 bases between them. This CDR3 contains 15 residues. Germline CDR1 reads SEHNR; CDR2 reads FQNEAQ (reference sequence).

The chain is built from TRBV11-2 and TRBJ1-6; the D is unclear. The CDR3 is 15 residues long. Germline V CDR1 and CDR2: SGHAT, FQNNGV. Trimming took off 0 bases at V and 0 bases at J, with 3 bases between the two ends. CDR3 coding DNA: TGTGCCAGCAGCTTAGAGAGCTCCTATAATTCACCCCTCCACTTT. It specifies CASSLESSYNSPLHF. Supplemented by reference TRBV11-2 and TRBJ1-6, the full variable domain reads EAGVAQSPRYKIIEKRQSVAFWCNPISGHATLYWYQQILGQGPKLLIQFQNNGVVDDSQLPKDRFSAERLKGVDSTLKIQPAKLEDSAVYLCASSLESSYNSPLHFGNGTRLTVT.

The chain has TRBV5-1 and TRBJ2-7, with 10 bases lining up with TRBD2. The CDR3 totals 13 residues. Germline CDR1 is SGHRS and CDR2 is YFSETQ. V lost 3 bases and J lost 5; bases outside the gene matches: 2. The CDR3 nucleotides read TGCGCCAGCAGCTCTAGCGGGAGACACGAGCAGTACTTC. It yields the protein CASSSSGRHEQYF. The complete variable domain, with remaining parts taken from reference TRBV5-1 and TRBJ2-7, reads KAGVTQTPRYLIKTRGQQVTLSCSPISGHRSVSWYQQTPGQGLQFLFEYFSETQRNKGNFPGRFSGRQFSNSRSEMNVSTLELGDSALYLCASSSSGRHEQYFGPGTRLTVT.

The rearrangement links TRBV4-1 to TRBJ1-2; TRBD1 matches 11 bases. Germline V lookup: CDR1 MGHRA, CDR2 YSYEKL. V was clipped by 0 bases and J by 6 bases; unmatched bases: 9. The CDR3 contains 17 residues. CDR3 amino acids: CASSQDFWRTGGDGYTF. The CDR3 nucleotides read TGCGCCAGCAGCCAAGATTTTTGGAGGACAGGGGGCGATGGCTACACCTTC.

Here the CDR3 reads CASSYVDTEAFF. CDR3 bases: TGTGCCAGCAGTTACGTGGACACTGAAGCTTTCTTT. V usage is TRBV6-6 and J usage is TRBJ1-1; no clear D. There are 12 residues in the CDR3. Germline-derived CDR1 and CDR2 are MNHNY and SVGAGI (reference sequence). Trimming left V 2 bases short and J 3 bases short, with 4 bases between.

In nucleotides, the CDR3 is TGTGCCAGCAGCTTATCAGGGGCAAGCAATCAGCCCCAGCATTTT. This codes for CASSLSGASNQPQHF. The genes are TRBV7-2 and TRBJ1-5, with D perhaps matching TRBD1 (6 bases). The CDR3 length is 15 residues. Germline V gene sequence: CDR1 SGHTA, CDR2 FQGNSA. V lost 2 bases and J 1 base, leaving 9 bases between the germline ends.

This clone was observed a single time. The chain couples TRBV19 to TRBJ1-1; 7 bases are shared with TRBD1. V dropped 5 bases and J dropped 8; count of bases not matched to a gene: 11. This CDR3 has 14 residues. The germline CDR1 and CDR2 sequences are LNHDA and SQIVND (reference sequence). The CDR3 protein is CASSVSTGVGEAFF. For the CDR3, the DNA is TGTGCCAGTAGTGTTTCTACAGGGGTCGGAGAAGCTTTCTTT. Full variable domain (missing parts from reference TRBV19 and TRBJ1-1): DGGITQSPKYLFRKEGQNVTLSCEQNLNHDAMYWYRQDPGQGLRLIYYSQIVNDFQKGDIAEGYSVSREKKESFPLTVTSAQKNPTAFYLCASSVSTGVGEAFFGQGTRLTVV.

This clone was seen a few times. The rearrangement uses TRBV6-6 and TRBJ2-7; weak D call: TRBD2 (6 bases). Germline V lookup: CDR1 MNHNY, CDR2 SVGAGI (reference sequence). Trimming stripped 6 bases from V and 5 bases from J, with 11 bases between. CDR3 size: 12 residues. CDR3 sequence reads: CASRGGNHEQYF. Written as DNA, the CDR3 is TGTGCCAGCAGGGGCGGGAACCACGAGCAGTACTTC.

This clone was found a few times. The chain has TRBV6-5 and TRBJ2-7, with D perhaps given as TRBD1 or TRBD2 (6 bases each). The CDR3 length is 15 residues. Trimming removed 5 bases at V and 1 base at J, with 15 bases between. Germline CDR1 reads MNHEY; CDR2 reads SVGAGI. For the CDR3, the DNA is TGTGCCAGCAGTACAGGGTTGGGGACTTCCTACGAGCAGTACTTC. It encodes CASSTGLGTSYEQYF.

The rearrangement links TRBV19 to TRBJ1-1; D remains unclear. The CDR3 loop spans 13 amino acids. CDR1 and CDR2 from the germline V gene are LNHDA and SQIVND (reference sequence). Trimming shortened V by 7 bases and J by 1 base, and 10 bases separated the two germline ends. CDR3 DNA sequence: TGTGCCAGTAAACCGGGATGGAACACTGAAGCTTTCTTT. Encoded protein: CASKPGWNTEAFF.

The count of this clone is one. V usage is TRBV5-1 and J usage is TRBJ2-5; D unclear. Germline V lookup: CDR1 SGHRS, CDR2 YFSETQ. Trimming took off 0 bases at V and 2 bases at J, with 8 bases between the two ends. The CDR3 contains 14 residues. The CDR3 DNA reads TGCGCCAGCAGCTTGGCATCACTACAAGAGACCCAGTACTTC. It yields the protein CASSLASLQETQYF.

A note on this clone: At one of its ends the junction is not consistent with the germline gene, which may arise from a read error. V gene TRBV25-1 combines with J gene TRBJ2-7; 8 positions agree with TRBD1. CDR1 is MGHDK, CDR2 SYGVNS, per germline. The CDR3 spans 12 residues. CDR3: CASRRGWGQAFF. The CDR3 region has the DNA TGTGCCAGCAGGAGGGGCTGGGGACAGGCCTTCTTC.

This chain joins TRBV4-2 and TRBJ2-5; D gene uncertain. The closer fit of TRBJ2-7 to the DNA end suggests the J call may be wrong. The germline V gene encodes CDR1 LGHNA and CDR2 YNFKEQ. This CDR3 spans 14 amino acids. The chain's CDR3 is CASSQDLIAYEQYF. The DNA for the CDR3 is TGTGCCAGCAGCCAAGATCTTATCGCCTACGAGCAGTACTTC.

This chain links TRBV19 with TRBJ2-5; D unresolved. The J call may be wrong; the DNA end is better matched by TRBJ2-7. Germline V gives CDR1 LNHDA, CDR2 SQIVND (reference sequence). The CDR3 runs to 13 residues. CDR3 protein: CASRDPGAYEQYF. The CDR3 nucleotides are TGTGCCAGTAGAGACCCCGGAGCCTACGAGCAGTACTTC.

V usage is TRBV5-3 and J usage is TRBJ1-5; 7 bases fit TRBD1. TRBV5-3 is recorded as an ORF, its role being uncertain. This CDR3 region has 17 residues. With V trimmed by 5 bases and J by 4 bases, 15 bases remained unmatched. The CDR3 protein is CARSSTARTGQNQPQHF. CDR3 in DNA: TGTGCCAGAAGTTCCACCGCCCGGACAGGCCAAAATCAGCCCCAGCATTTT.

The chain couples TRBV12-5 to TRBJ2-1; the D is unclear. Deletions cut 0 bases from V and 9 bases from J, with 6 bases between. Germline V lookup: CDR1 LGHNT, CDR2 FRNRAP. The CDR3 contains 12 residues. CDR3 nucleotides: TGTGCTAGTGGTTTGGTACTTACTGAGCAGTTCTTC. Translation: CASGLVLTEQFF.

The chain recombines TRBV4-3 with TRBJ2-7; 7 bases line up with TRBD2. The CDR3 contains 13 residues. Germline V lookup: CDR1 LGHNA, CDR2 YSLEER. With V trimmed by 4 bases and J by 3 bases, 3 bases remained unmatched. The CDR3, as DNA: TGCGCCAGCAGCCCCAGCGGGAACTACGAGCAGTACTTC. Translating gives CASSPSGNYEQYF.

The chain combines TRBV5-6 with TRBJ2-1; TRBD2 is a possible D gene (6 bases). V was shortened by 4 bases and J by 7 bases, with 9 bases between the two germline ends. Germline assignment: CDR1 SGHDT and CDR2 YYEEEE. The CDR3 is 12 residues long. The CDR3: CASSRGLNEQFF. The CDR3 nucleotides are TGTGCCAGCAGCCGGGGGTTGAATGAGCAGTTCTTC.

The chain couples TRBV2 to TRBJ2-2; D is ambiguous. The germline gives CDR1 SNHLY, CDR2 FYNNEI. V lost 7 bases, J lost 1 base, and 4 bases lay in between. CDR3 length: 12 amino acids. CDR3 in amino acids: CASIRNTGELFF. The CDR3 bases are TGTGCCAGCATCAGGAACACCGGGGAGCTGTTTTTT. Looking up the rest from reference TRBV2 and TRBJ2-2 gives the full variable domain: EPEVTQTPSHQVTQMGQEVILRCVPISNHLYFYWYRQILGQKVEFLVSFYNNEISEKSEIFDDQFSVERPDGSNFTLKIRSTKLEDSAMYFCASIRNTGELFFGEGSRLTVL.

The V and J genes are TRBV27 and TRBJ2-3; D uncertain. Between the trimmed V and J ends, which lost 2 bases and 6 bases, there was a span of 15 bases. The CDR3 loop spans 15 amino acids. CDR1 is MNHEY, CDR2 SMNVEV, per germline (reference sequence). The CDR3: CASSLGWSPGDTQYF. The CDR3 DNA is TGTGCCAGCAGTTTAGGGTGGTCCCCCGGGGATACGCAGTATTTT.

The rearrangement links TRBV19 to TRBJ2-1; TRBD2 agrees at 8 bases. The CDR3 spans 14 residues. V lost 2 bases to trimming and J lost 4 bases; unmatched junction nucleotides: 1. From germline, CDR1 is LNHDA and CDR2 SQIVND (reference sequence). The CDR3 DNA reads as TGTGCCAGTAGTATATTAGCGGGGTACAATGAGCAGTTCTTC. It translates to CASSILAGYNEQFF.

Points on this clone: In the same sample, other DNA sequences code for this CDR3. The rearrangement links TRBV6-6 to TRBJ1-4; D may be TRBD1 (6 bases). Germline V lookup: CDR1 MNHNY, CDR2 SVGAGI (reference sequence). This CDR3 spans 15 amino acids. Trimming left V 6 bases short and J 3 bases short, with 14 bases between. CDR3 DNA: TGTGCCAGCAGGGGGGGGCGTCTAGCTAATGAAAAACTGTTTTTT. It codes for CASRGGRLANEKLFF.